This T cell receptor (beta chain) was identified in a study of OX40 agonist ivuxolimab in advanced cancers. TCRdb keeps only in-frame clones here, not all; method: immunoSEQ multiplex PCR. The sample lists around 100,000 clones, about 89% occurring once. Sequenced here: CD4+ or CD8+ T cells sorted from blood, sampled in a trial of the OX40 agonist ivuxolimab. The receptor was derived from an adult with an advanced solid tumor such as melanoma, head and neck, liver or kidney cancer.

The CDR3 DNA is TGTGCCAGCAGTGAAAGGGCACGAAACACCATATATTTT. Amino acid sequence: CASSERARNTIYF. J is TRBJ1-3 and V is TRBV2; D call uncertain. Germline values: CDR1 SNHLY, CDR2 FYNNEI. The CDR3 length is 13 residues. V dropped 2 bases and J dropped 5 bases, with 7 bases sitting between them.